Presented here are 7 T cell receptor beta chains from one specimen sequenced in a study of blood T cell repertoires in COVID-19. Using immunoSEQ multiplex PCR, the repertoire was profiled, and TCRdb retains in-frame clones only, with some absent. This table has fewer than 250,000 clones, 85% to 90% appearing once. The sample was PBMCs or T cells enriched from blood (not recorded which). The receptors come from a woman in her forties in a cohort exposed to, infected with or recovered from COVID-19 (not recorded which).

This clone was counted ten times or more. V usage is TRBV5-1 and J usage is TRBJ2-1; D perhaps matches TRBD2 (6 bases). Trimming removed 4 bases from V and 6 bases from J, with 17 bases in between. This CDR3 is built from 15 residues. CDR1 and CDR2 from the germline V gene are SGHRS and YFSETQ. The DNA for the CDR3 is TGCGCCAGCAGCGGCGCGGGACTCGCGACCAATGAGCAGTTCTTC. Protein: CASSGAGLATNEQFF. Full variable domain (outside the CDR3, taken from reference TRBV5-1 and TRBJ2-1): KAGVTQTPRYLIKTRGQQVTLSCSPISGHRSVSWYQQTPGQGLQFLFEYFSETQRNKGNFPGRFSGRQFSNSRSEMNVSTLELGDSALYLCASSGAGLATNEQFFGPGTRLTVL.

The genes are TRBV18 and TRBJ1-5; possible D gene TRBD1, 5 bases. V was trimmed by 2 bases and J by 0 bases, leaving 14 bases between them. The CDR3 is 17 residues long. CDR1 and CDR2 from the germline V gene are KGHSH and LQKENI. The CDR3: CASSPAGSGISNQPQHF. DNA for the CDR3: TGTGCCAGCTCACCAGCAGGGTCGGGTATTAGCAATCAGCCCCAGCATTTT.

The chain is built from TRBV4-3 and TRBJ2-1; D might be TRBD1 (6 bases). Germline V lookup: CDR1 LGHNA, CDR2 YSLEER. Trimming removed 0 bases from V and 8 bases from J, with 17 bases in between. The CDR3 runs to 16 residues. The CDR3 coding sequence is TGCGCCAGCAGCCAAGATCTCGCAGGGGAAGATGATGAGCAGTTCTTC. Amino acids: CASSQDLAGEDDEQFF.

This clone was seen just once. J is TRBJ1-5 and V is TRBV12-3 or TRBV12-4; no reliable D call. V shed 2 bases and J shed 5 bases, with 7 bases lying between them. This CDR3 comprises 13 residues. The CDR3 nucleotides are TGTGCCAGCAGTTTAATAGTGGATCAGCCCCAGCATTTT. Encoded protein: CASSLIVDQPQHF.

This clone was seen once. The genes are TRBV30 and TRBJ1-2; D is perhaps TRBD1 (6 bases). V lost 1 base and J lost 3, with 15 bases in between. Germline V gives CDR1 GTSNPN, CDR2 SVGIG (reference sequence). The CDR3 runs 15 residues. CDR3 nucleotides: TGTGCCTGGAGTGCCACAGGGCGGGGGGACTATGGCTACACCTTC. Translated, it gives CAWSATGRGDYGYTF.

The chain combines TRBV3-1 (or the pseudogene TRBV3-2) with TRBJ2-7, with TRBD2 as a possible D gene (6 bases). The V end lost 4 bases, the J end lost 7 bases, and 17 bases lay between the germline ends. Germline CDR1 is LGHDT and CDR2 is YNNKEL (reference sequence). The CDR3 has 14 amino acids. The CDR3 sequence: CASSPSGGLLEQYF. The CDR3 DNA reads TGTGCCAGCAGCCCCTCCGGAGGGCTACTGGAGCAGTACTTC.

The chain has TRBV27 and TRBJ1-5; 8 nucleotides match TRBD1. The CDR3 consists of 15 residues. CDR1 and CDR2 (germline): MNHEY, SMNVEV (reference sequence). V trimming: 1 base; J trimming: 5 bases; junction bases outside the gene matches: 4. For the CDR3, the DNA is TGTGCCAGCAGTTTATTGGGACAGGACCATCAGCCCCAGCATTTT. Protein: CASSLLGQDHQPQHF.